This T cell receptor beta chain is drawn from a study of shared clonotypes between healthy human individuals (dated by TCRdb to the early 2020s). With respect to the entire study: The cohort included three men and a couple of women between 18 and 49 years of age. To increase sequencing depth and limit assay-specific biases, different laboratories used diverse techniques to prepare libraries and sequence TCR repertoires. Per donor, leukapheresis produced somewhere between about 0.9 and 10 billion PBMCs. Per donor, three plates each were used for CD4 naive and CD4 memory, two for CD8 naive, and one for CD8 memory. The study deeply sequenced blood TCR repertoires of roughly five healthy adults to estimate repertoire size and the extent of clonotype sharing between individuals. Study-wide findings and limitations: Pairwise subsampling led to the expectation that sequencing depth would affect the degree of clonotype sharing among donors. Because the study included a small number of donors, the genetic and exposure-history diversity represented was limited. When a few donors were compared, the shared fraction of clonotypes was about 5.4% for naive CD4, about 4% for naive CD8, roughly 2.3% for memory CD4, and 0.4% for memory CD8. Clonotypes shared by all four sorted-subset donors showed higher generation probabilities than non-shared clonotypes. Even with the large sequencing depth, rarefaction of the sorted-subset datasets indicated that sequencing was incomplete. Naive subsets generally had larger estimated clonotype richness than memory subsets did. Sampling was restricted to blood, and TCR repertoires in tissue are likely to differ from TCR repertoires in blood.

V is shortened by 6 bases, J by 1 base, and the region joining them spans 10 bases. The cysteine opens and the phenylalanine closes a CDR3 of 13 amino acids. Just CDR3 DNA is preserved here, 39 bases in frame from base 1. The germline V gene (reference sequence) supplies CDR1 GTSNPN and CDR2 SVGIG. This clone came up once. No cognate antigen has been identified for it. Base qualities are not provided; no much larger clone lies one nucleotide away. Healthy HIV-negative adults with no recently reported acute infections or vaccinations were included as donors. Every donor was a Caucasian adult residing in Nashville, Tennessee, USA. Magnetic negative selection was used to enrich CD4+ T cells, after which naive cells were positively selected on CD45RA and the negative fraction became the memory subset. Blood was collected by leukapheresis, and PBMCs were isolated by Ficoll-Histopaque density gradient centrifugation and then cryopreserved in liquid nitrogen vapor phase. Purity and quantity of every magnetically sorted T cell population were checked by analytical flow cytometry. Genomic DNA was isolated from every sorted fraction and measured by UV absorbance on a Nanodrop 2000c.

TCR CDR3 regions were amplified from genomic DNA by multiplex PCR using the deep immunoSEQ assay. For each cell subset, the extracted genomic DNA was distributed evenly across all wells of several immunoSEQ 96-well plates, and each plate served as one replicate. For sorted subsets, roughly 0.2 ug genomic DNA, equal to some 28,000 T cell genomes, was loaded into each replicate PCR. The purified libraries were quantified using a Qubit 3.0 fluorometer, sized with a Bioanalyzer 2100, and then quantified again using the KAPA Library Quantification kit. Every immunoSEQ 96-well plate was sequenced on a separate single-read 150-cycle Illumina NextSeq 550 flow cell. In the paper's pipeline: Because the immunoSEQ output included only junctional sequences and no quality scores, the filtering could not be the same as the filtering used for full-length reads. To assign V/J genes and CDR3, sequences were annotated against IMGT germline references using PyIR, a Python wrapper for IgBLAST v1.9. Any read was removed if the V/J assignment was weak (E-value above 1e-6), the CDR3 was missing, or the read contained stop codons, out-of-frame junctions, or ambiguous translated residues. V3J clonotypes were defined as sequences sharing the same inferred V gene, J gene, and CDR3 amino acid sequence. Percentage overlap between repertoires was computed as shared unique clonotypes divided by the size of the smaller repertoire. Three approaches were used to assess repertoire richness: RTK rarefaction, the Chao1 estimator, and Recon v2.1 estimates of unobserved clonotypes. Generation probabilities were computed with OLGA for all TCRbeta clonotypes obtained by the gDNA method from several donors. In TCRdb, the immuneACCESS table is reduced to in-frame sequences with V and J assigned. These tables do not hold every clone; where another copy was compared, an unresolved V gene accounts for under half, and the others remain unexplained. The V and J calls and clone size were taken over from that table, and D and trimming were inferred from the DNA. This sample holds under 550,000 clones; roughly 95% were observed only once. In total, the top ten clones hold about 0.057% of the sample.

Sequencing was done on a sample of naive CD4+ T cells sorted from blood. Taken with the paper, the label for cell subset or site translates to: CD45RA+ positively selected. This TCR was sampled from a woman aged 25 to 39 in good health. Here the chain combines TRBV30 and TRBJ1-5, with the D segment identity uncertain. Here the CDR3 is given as CACEGGSNQPQHF. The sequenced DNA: TGTGCCTGCGAAGGAGGGAGCAATCAGCCCCAGCATTTT. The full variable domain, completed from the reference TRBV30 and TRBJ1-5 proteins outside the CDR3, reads SQTIHQWPATLVQPVGSPLSLECTVEGTSNPNLYWYRQAAGRGLQLLFYSVGIGQISSEVPQNLSASRPQDRQFILSSKKLLLSDSGFYLCACEGGSNQPQHFGDGTRLSIL.